The 30 T cell receptor beta chains presented below share a single source sample, sequenced in a study of cytomegalovirus exposure and HLA in healthy donors. PCR amplification relied on 60 Vbeta primers (plus 13 Jbeta primers). TCRdb's copy holds only in-frame clones and misses some; the assay was immunoSEQ multiplex PCR. The table lists 110,000 or so clones, 69% of them singletons, with 5% to 7% in the top ten. The sample consisted of PBMCs. These TCRs come from a woman aged 70 to 79 in good health and CMV-seropositive.

The chain links TRBV30 to TRBJ2-7; possible D gene TRBD1, 5 bases. This CDR3 spans 12 amino acids. Trimming shortened V by 2 bases and J by 6 bases, and 11 bases separated the two germline ends. Germline V gene data show CDR1 as GTSNPN and CDR2 as SVGIG (reference sequence). Here the CDR3 reads CAWSKQGFEQYF. CDR3 coding DNA: TGTGCCTGGAGTAAGCAGGGATTCGAGCAGTACTTC. The whole variable domain, remainder taken from reference TRBV30 and TRBJ2-7, is SQTIHQWPATLVQPVGSPLSLECTVEGTSNPNLYWYRQAAGRGLQLLFYSVGIGQISSEVPQNLSASRPQDRQFILSSKKLLLSDSGFYLCAWSKQGFEQYFGPGTRLTVT.

With respect to this clone: At one end, the junction sequence differs from germline, possibly due to a read error. The chain employs TRBV12-5 and TRBJ1-5; 12 bases match TRBD1. The CDR3 is 11 residues long. Germline assignment: CDR1 LGHNT and CDR2 FRNRAP. The CDR3 nucleotides are TGTGCTAGTGGTGGGACAGGGGGCGAAGATTTT. The encoded protein is CASGGTGGEDF.

The chain combines TRBV5-1 with TRBJ1-2, with 8 bases lining up with TRBD1. This CDR3 is 14 amino acids long. Germline lookup yields CDR1 SGHRS and CDR2 YFSETQ. V lost 3 bases and J lost 3; bases outside the gene matches: 4. Here the CDR3 DNA reads TGCGCCAGCAGCTCCGGGACAGGCTACTATGGCTACACCTTC. This sequence encodes CASSSGTGYYGYTF.

CDR3 sequence: CASSTRTGLNTEAFF. The CDR3 bases are TGTGCCAGTAGTACACGGACAGGCTTGAACACTGAAGCTTTCTTT. The rearrangement uses TRBV19 and TRBJ1-1; TRBD1 aligns across 7 bases. CDR3 length equals 15 residues. Germline values: CDR1 LNHDA, CDR2 SQIVND (reference sequence). V trimming: 4 bases; J trimming: 0 bases; junction bases outside the gene matches: 5.

This rearrangement joins TRBV10-3 to TRBJ2-7; D might be TRBD1 (5 bases). This CDR3 contains 14 residues. Germline lookup yields CDR1 ENHRY and CDR2 SYGVKD. V lost 4 bases, J lost 1 base, and 11 bases lay in between. CDR3 protein: CAISVGAGSYEQYF. CDR3 sequence (DNA): TGTGCCATCAGTGTAGGTGCAGGGTCCTACGAGCAGTACTTC.

This clone was counted between two and nine times. The gene calls are TRBV27 and TRBJ1-5; 10 bases line up with TRBD1. V dropped 4 bases and J dropped 2; count of bases not matched to a gene: 5. Germline CDR1 and CDR2: MNHEY and SMNVEV (reference sequence). The CDR3 totals 16 residues. CDR3 in amino acids: CASSSTGGGGNQPQHF. CDR3 nucleotides: TGTGCCAGCAGTTCGACAGGGGGCGGAGGCAATCAGCCCCAGCATTTT.

The rearrangement links TRBV14 to TRBJ2-7; 8 nucleotides agree with TRBD1. The CDR3 has 18 amino acids. Germline trimming cut 0 bases from V and 4 bases from J; bases unmatched to any gene: 14. Per the germline V gene, CDR1 is SGHDN and CDR2 is FVKESK. The CDR3 DNA reads as TGTGCCAGCAGCCAAGATCTTGTTATCGGACAGGGAAATTACGAGCAGTACTTC. It is translated as CASSQDLVIGQGNYEQYF.

CDR3 sequence: CASGITTNTGELFF. CDR3 bases: TGCGCCAGCGGCATAACAACGAACACCGGGGAGCTGTTTTTT. The genes are TRBV5-1 and TRBJ2-2; D not resolved. V lost 7 bases and J lost 0, with 10 bases in between. The CDR3 has 14 residues. Germline V CDR1 and CDR2: SGHRS, YFSETQ. Supplemented by reference TRBV5-1 and TRBJ2-2, the full variable domain reads KAGVTQTPRYLIKTRGQQVTLSCSPISGHRSVSWYQQTPGQGLQFLFEYFSETQRNKGNFPGRFSGRQFSNSRSEMNVSTLELGDSALYLCASGITTNTGELFFGEGSRLTVL.

CDR3 loop: CAISDSTHTNTEAFF. The DNA of the CDR3 is TGTGCCATCAGTGACTCGACACACACCAACACTGAAGCTTTCTTT. This chain links TRBV10-3 with TRBJ1-1, with D unresolved. This CDR3 region has 15 residues. Germline assignment: CDR1 ENHRY and CDR2 SYGVKD. Trimming shortened V by 3 bases and J by 2 bases, and 13 bases separated the two germline ends.

The rearrangement links TRBV4-2 to TRBJ1-1; D remains ambiguous. The CDR3 has 19 amino acids. The ends were cut back, 0 bases at V and 0 bases at J, with 20 bases in the middle. The germline V gene has CDR1 LGHNA and CDR2 YNFKEQ. CDR3 sequence reads: CASSQDLGDGGVLNTEAFF. CDR3 in DNA: TGTGCCAGCAGCCAAGATTTAGGAGACGGTGGAGTCTTGAACACTGAAGCTTTCTTT.

J is TRBJ1-1 and V is TRBV6-5; D is ambiguous. This CDR3 spans 16 amino acids. The germline CDR1 and CDR2 sequences are MNHEY and SVGAGI. V was clipped by 0 bases and J by 3 bases, with 14 bases between them. DNA for the CDR3: TGTGCCAGCAGTTACTCGAAGTTCCAGATATACACTGAAGCTTTCTTT. Protein product: CASSYSKFQIYTEAFF.

The chain employs TRBV29-1 and TRBJ1-5; TRBD1 is a possible D gene (5 bases). This CDR3 contains 14 residues. The germline V gene encodes CDR1 SQVTM and CDR2 ANQGSEA. Trimming took off 6 bases at V and 6 bases at J, with 18 bases between the two ends. The CDR3 loop reads CSVASGGTSQPQHF. The DNA for the CDR3 is TGCAGCGTGGCCTCGGGAGGGACGTCTCAGCCCCAGCATTTT. Based on the CDR3 plus reference TRBV29-1 and TRBJ1-5, the full variable domain is SAVISQKPSRDICQRGTSLTIQCQVDSQVTMMFWYRQQPGQSLTLIATANQGSEATYESGFVIDKFPISRPNLTFSTLTVSNMSPEDSSIYLCSVASGGTSQPQHFGDGTRLSIL.

The chain joins TRBV6-1 to TRBJ2-5; 10 bases map to TRBD2. After removal of 7 bases from V and 5 bases from J, the junction contained 4 bases not matched to a gene. CDR3 length: 13 amino acids. Germline V CDR1 and CDR2: MNHNS, SASEGT. The CDR3 nucleotides are TGTGCCAGCAAAGGGACTAGCGTGGAGACCCAGTACTTC. It specifies CASKGTSVETQYF.

V and J are TRBV30 and TRBJ1-5, with a tentative D call TRBD1 (5 bases). This CDR3 has 13 amino acids. Trimming pared 0 bases from V and 6 bases from J, leaving 9 bases between. Germline V gene data show CDR1 as GTSNPN and CDR2 as SVGIG (reference sequence). The CDR3 DNA reads TGTGCCTGGAGTGTCACAGGAGCTCAGCCCCAGCATTTT. Translated, it gives CAWSVTGAQPQHF.

There are a few counts of this clone. The chain employs TRBV29-1 and TRBJ1-2; tentative D call: TRBD1 (5 bases). The ends were cut back, 4 bases at V and 7 bases at J, with 19 bases in the middle. The CDR3 sequence is 14 residues long. Germline V CDR1 and CDR2: SQVTM, ANQGSEA. For the CDR3, the DNA is TGCAGCGTTGGGGGGGAGGCCCGCTTGGGTGGCTACACCTTC. Protein sequence: CSVGGEARLGGYTF.

About this clone itself: Other nucleotide sequences from this sample produce the same CDR3. The genes are TRBV30 and TRBJ1-2; maybe TRBD1 (5 bases). Germline V lookup: CDR1 GTSNPN, CDR2 SVGIG (reference sequence). The V end lost 0 bases, the J end lost 8 bases, and 7 bases lay between the germline ends. There are 11 residues in the CDR3. The CDR3 protein is CAWSVGGGYTF. Here the CDR3 DNA reads TGTGCCTGGAGTGTCGGGGGAGGCTACACCTTC.

V and J are TRBV19 and TRBJ1-1; possible D gene TRBD1, 5 bases. CDR1 is LNHDA and CDR2 is SQIVND in the germline V gene (reference sequence). The CDR3 is made up of 15 amino acids. The ends were cut back, 7 bases at V and 0 bases at J, with 15 bases in the middle. CDR3 nucleotides: TGTGCCAGTATTTCCGGGGGGAACATGAACACTGAAGCTTTCTTT. It yields the protein CASISGGNMNTEAFF.

V is TRBV7-9 and J is TRBJ2-3; the match to TRBD2 covers 8 bases. The V gene end was trimmed by 8 bases and the J gene end by 5 bases; junction bases not matched to a gene: 15. Per germline, CDR1 SEHNR and CDR2 FQNEAQ (reference sequence). The CDR3 loop spans 16 amino acids. The CDR3 loop is CASAPARGGNGDTQYF. CDR3 DNA: TGTGCCAGCGCCCCGGCCCGGGGGGGCAACGGAGATACGCAGTATTTT.

The chain couples TRBV30 to TRBJ1-5; 7 bases match TRBD1. Germline values: CDR1 GTSNPN, CDR2 SVGIG (reference sequence). V lost 5 bases, J lost 2 bases, and 3 bases stayed unmatched. The CDR3 extends over 13 amino acids. CDR3 in amino acids: CAWATGGNQPQHF. CDR3 nucleotides: TGTGCCTGGGCTACAGGGGGCAATCAGCCCCAGCATTTT.

The rearrangement links TRBV19 to TRBJ1-5; TRBD1 agrees at 10 bases. Germline lookup yields CDR1 LNHDA and CDR2 SQIVND (reference sequence). The CDR3 contains 16 residues. V lost 5 bases, J lost 3 bases, and 7 bases stayed unmatched. The CDR3 protein is CASSSGGTGDNQPQHF. For the CDR3, the DNA is TGTGCCAGTAGTTCAGGGGGGACAGGGGACAATCAGCCCCAGCATTTT.

The chain uses TRBV30 and TRBJ1-1; TRBD1 is a possible D gene (5 bases). Trimming cost V 4 bases and J 3 bases, with 15 bases left between them. This CDR3 has 14 amino acids. Looked up from germline, CDR1 is GTSNPN and CDR2 is SVGIG (reference sequence). Here the CDR3 reads CAWTIISGDTEAFF. CDR3 bases: TGTGCCTGGACCATCATCTCGGGGGACACTGAAGCTTTCTTT.

The chain couples TRBV6-1 to TRBJ2-7, with 12 bases that match TRBD1. The CDR3 length is 13 residues. The germline gives CDR1 MNHNS, CDR2 SASEGT. V shed 8 bases, J shed 5 bases, and the junction held 4 bases outside the gene matches. CDR3 DNA sequence: TGTGCCAGCCTTGGGACAGGGGGCGACGAGCAGTACTTC. Protein product: CASLGTGGDEQYF.

The chain couples TRBV29-1 to TRBJ1-5; TRBD1 matches at 9 bases. The germline V gene encodes CDR1 SQVTM and CDR2 ANQGSEA. V gave up 4 bases and J gave up 6 bases; unmatched junction bases: 4. The CDR3 is 13 amino acids. In nucleotides, the CDR3 is TGCAGCGTTGTGGACAGGGGCGGTCAGCCCCAGCATTTT. Its translation is CSVVDRGGQPQHF.

The CDR3 region has the DNA TGTGCCAGCTCTCTCCTAGCGGGGGGGCCGGTTGAAGAGACCCAGTACTTC. This sequence encodes CASSLLAGGPVEETQYF. The V and J genes are TRBV18 and TRBJ2-5; the match to TRBD2 covers 12 bases. The CDR3 covers 17 residues. Germline loops: CDR1 KGHSH, CDR2 LQKENI. The trim removed 6 bases at V and 3 bases at J, leaving 11 bases unmatched.

The gene calls are TRBV29-1 and TRBJ1-1, with a tentative D call TRBD1 (6 bases). The ends were cut back, 7 bases at V and 4 bases at J, with 13 bases in the middle. The CDR3 has 12 amino acids. The germline V gene encodes CDR1 SQVTM and CDR2 ANQGSEA. CDR3 sequence (DNA): TGCAGCGCGGACAGCACAAGCACTGAAGCTTTCTTT. This translates into CSADSTSTEAFF.

This chain connects TRBV7-9 to TRBJ1-6; D is undetermined. Deletions cut 5 bases from V and 7 bases from J, with 12 bases between. The length of the CDR3 is 14 residues. Germline CDR1 reads SEHNR; CDR2 reads FQNEAQ (reference sequence). The CDR3 loop is CASSRDLQNSPLHF. CDR3 bases: TGTGCCAGCAGCCGAGACTTGCAGAATTCACCCCTCCACTTT.

Concerning this clone: In the same sample, other DNA sequences code for this CDR3. The J gene is TRBJ2-5, the V gene TRBV2; D is unresolved. CDR3 length: 12 amino acids. Germline assignment: CDR1 SNHLY and CDR2 FYNNEI. Trimming removed 4 bases at V and 4 bases at J, with 7 bases between. The CDR3 loop reads CASSGPGETQYF. In DNA, the CDR3 is TGTGCCAGCAGTGGTCCAGGAGAGACCCAGTACTTC. Combining the CDR3 with reference TRBV2 and TRBJ2-5 gives the whole variable domain EPEVTQTPSHQVTQMGQEVILRCVPISNHLYFYWYRQILGQKVEFLVSFYNNEISEKSEIFDDQFSVERPDGSNFTLKIRSTKLEDSAMYFCASSGPGETQYFGPGTRLLVL.

This chain joins TRBV18 and TRBJ2-5; 7 nucleotides match TRBD2. Germline CDR1 KGHSH, CDR2 LQKENI. The CDR3 loop spans 13 amino acids. V was pared by 3 bases and J by 5 bases, with 3 bases of the junction left unmatched. The CDR3 here is CASSPRGGETQYF. CDR3 sequence (DNA): TGTGCCAGCTCACCCCGGGGAGGGGAGACCCAGTACTTC.

V is TRBV30 and J is TRBJ2-7; D remains unclear. Germline V gene sequence: CDR1 GTSNPN, CDR2 SVGIG (reference sequence). Trimming stripped 5 bases from V and 3 bases from J, with 8 bases between. The CDR3 sequence is 11 residues long. The DNA for the CDR3 is TGTGCCTGGTCCGGTGGCTACGAGCAGTACTTC. Amino acid sequence: CAWSGGYEQYF.

This clone was picked up a small number of times. The chain is built from TRBV30 and TRBJ2-5; weak D call: TRBD1 (5 bases). The V gene's germline CDR1 is GTSNPN and CDR2 SVGIG (reference sequence). V was shortened by 4 bases and J by 5 bases, with 8 bases between the two germline ends. This CDR3 contains 11 residues. The CDR3 protein is CAWTGLETQYF. CDR3 in DNA: TGTGCCTGGACAGGGCTGGAGACCCAGTACTTC.